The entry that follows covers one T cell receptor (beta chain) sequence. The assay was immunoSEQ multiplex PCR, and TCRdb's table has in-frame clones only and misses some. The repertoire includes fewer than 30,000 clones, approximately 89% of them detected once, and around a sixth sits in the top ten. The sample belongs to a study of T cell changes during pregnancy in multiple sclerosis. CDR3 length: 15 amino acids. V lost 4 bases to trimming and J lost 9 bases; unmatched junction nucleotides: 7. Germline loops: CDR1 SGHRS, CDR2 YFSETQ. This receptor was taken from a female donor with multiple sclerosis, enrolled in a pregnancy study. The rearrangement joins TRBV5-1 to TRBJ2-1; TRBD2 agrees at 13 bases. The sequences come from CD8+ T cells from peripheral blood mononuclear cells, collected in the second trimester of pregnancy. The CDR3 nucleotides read TGCGCCAGCAGCCCCGGACTAGCGGGAGCGGGTGAGCAGTTCTTC. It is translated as CASSPGLAGAGEQFF.